These 26 T cell receptor beta chains were sequenced from one sample in a study of T cells in Graves' hyperthyroidism and ophthalmopathy. RNA transcripts served as the template for amplifying TCR beta CDR3 regions. With the HTBI primer set, the TCR CDR3 went through a first round of RT-PCR. TCRdb reanalysed the multiplex PCR reads using MiXCR and keeps one entry per CDR3 protein. The sample carries about 560,000 distinct CDR3 sequences, over 15% recorded once. The sequencing sample was made of blood. The receptor source for this set is a young woman with Graves' hyperthyroidism.

This clonotype was recorded at least ten times. The chain is built from TRBV12-3 or TRBV12-4 and TRBJ2-5; 9 nucleotides align to TRBD1. V shed 4 bases and J 4 bases; nucleotides not matched to a gene: 4. This CDR3 comprises 14 residues. This CDR3 is CASSSQGAIETQYF. CDR3 nucleotide sequence: TGTGCCAGCAGTTCACAGGGGGCTATAGAGACCCAGTACTTC.

This clonotype occurred many times. J is TRBJ1-2 and V is TRBV2; no reliable D call. Germline CDR1 is SNHLY and CDR2 is FYNNEI. Trimming pared 0 bases from V and 8 bases from J, leaving 4 bases between. The CDR3 is 11 amino acids. The CDR3 protein is CASSEARGYTF. In nucleotides, the CDR3 is TGTGCCAGCAGTGAAGCGCGCGGCTACACCTTC.

As concerns this clonotype: This may come from a read error, since a much larger clone is one base off. The genes are TRBV27 and TRBJ2-3; 12 nucleotides align to TRBD2. There are 16 residues in the CDR3. V shed 5 bases and J 2 bases; nucleotides not matched to a gene: 5. CDR1 is MNHEY, CDR2 SMNVEV, per germline (reference sequence). DNA of the CDR3: TGTGCCAGCAGTCCCCCTAGCGGGGGGGACACAGATACGCAGTATTTT. Its protein is CASSPPSGGDTDTQYF.

This chain connects TRBV6-5 to TRBJ2-1, with D possibly being TRBD2 (6 bases). With 3 bases removed from V and 0 bases from J, the gap between germline ends came to 15 bases. Germline-derived CDR1 and CDR2 are MNHEY and SVGAGI. The CDR3 is 17 amino acids. Written as DNA, the CDR3 is TGTGCCAGCAGTTATTCTCTTCTAGCGCGCTCCTACAATGAGCAGTTCTTC. Its translation: CASSYSLLARSYNEQFF.

The chain carries TRBV5-1 and TRBJ2-7, with D possibly matching TRBD2 (6 bases). The CDR3 is 16 amino acids. Trimming shortened V by 4 bases and J by 7 bases, and 24 bases separated the two germline ends. Germline V lookup: CDR1 SGHRS, CDR2 YFSETQ. The CDR3 sequence: CASSVPRDSATGEQYF. The CDR3 nucleotides read TGCGCCAGCAGCGTCCCCCGGGACTCCGCGACGGGAGAGCAGTACTTC.

This clonotype was seen many times. This chain uses TRBV19 with TRBJ1-1; TRBD1 matches at 8 bases. J gave up 0 bases and V 3 bases, and 6 bases lay outside the gene matches. The CDR3 is 16 residues long. Germline V gene data show CDR1 as LNHDA and CDR2 as SQIVND (reference sequence). In DNA, the CDR3 is TGTGCCAGTAGTATTATGGCGGACAGGGTGAACACTGAAGCTTTCTTT. Translated, it gives CASSIMADRVNTEAFF.

This rearrangement joins TRBV6-2 or TRBV6-3 to TRBJ2-5; TRBD1 matches 10 bases. V was clipped by 5 bases and J by 2 bases; unmatched bases: 8. Germline V CDR1 and CDR2: MNHEY, SVGEGT. CDR3 length: 16 residues. In nucleotides, the CDR3 is TGTGCCAGCAGTCCCTGGACAGGGGGATTGCAAGAGACCCAGTACTTC. Amino acids: CASSPWTGGLQETQYF.

This clonotype was counted between two and nine times. The chain links TRBV2 to TRBJ2-7, with 8 bases matching TRBD2. CDR3 size: 16 residues. Germline V gives CDR1 SNHLY, CDR2 FYNNEI. With V trimmed by 6 bases and J by 0 bases, 10 bases remained unmatched. The CDR3 sequence is CASSRPTGGSSYEQYF. The CDR3 nucleotides read TGTGCCAGCAGCCGACCCACGGGGGGGAGCTCCTACGAGCAGTACTTC.

This clonotype was seen a few times. The J gene is TRBJ2-1, the V gene TRBV3-1, with TRBD2 matching 7 bases. Trimming at V came to 3 bases and at J to 7 bases, leaving 3 bases not matched to a gene. This CDR3 has 13 amino acids. Germline loops: CDR1 LGHDT, CDR2 YNNKEL (reference sequence). CDR3 region: CASSQAGENEQFF. The CDR3 nucleotides are TGTGCCAGCAGCCAGGCGGGAGAAAATGAGCAGTTCTTC.

This clonotype was counted at least ten times. The V gene is TRBV7-8, the J gene TRBJ1-5; no clear D gene. Germline-derived CDR1 and CDR2 are SGHVS and FQNEAQ. V lost 7 bases to trimming and J lost 2 bases, with 15 bases between them. The CDR3 is made up of 15 amino acids. The chain's CDR3 is CASNRPPYGNQPQHF. The CDR3 nucleotides read TGTGCCAGCAACAGACCGCCGTATGGCAATCAGCCCCAGCATTTT.

The sample holds many counts of this clonotype. V gene TRBV24-1 combines with J gene TRBJ2-5; either TRBD1 or TRBD2 may fit D (5 bases each). Germline V lookup: CDR1 KGHDR, CDR2 SFDVKD. The germline V and J ends were trimmed by 6 bases and 5 bases, with 12 bases remaining between them. This CDR3 is 13 amino acids long. CDR3 in DNA: TGTGCCACCAGTTCGTGGGGGAAGGAGACCCAGTACTTC. It translates to CATSSWGKETQYF.

This clonotype was observed a handful of times. The chain carries TRBV7-2 and TRBJ2-7; 8 bases agree with TRBD2. Germline CDR1 and CDR2: SGHTA and FQGNSA. This CDR3 contains 14 residues. J lost 5 bases, V lost 4 bases, and 7 bases had no gene match. The CDR3 DNA follows: TGTGCCAGCAGCTCGCTAGCGGGCTGGGACGAGCAGTACTTC. Protein: CASSSLAGWDEQYF. Looking up the rest from reference TRBV7-2 and TRBJ2-7 gives the full variable domain: GAGVSQSPSNKVTEKGKDVELRCDPISGHTALYWYRQSLGQGLEFLIYFQGNSAPDKSGLPSDRFSAERTGGSVSTLTIQRTQQEDSAVYLCASSSLAGWDEQYFGPGTRLTVT.

This clonotype was observed a few times. The chain links TRBV10-1 to TRBJ2-7; D is undetermined. Trimming removed 6 bases from V and 3 bases from J, with 12 bases in between. Germline V gene sequence: CDR1 WNHNN, CDR2 SYGVQD (reference sequence). The CDR3 runs 13 residues. Written as DNA, the CDR3 is TGCGCCAGCAGCGAGATTGAAGGCTACGAGCAGTACTTC. As protein: CASSEIEGYEQYF.

CDR3 sequence reads: CASSDGDGYTF. CDR3 sequence (DNA): TGTGCCAGCAGTGATGGGGATGGCTACACCTTC. This chain joins TRBV25-1 and TRBJ1-2; D unresolved. CDR1 MGHDK and CDR2 SYGVNS come from the germline V gene. The CDR3 is made up of 11 amino acids. Trimming took 3 bases from V and 6 from J, leaving 5 bases between them.

The sample holds many counts of this clonotype. This chain uses TRBV20-1 with TRBJ2-3, with D unclear. Trimming removed 0 bases at V and 1 base at J, with 8 bases between. Germline V gives CDR1 DFQATT, CDR2 SNEGSKA (reference sequence). The CDR3 covers 14 residues. This chain's CDR3 is CSARDSMGTDTQYF. The CDR3 coding sequence is TGCAGTGCTAGAGATTCCATGGGCACAGATACGCAGTATTTT.

This clonotype was picked up many times. V usage is TRBV7-2 and J usage is TRBJ2-7, with D uncertain. CDR3 size: 15 residues. Looked up from germline, CDR1 is SGHTA and CDR2 is FQGNSA. V was shortened by 6 bases and J by 0 bases, with 15 bases between the two germline ends. The chain's CDR3 is CASSTYTRSSYEQYF. The DNA of the CDR3 is TGTGCCAGCAGTACCTACACCAGGAGCTCCTACGAGCAGTACTTC.

The chain joins TRBV19 to TRBJ2-1; TRBD1 matches at 8 bases. The CDR3 is 17 amino acids. CDR1 and CDR2 from the germline V gene are LNHDA and SQIVND (reference sequence). V was clipped by 4 bases and J by 4 bases; unmatched bases: 12. CDR3 nucleotide sequence: TGTGCCAGTAGTACGTCCCTACAGGGGGTAGAATACAATGAGCAGTTCTTC. Its translation: CASSTSLQGVEYNEQFF.

CDR3 nucleotide sequence: TGTGCCAGCAGCGTGGGGGGGGGGGTTGAGACTGAAGCTTTCTTT. Encoded protein: CASSVGGGVETEAFF. This chain connects TRBV9 to TRBJ1-1, with D perhaps TRBD1 (5 bases). V was trimmed by 2 bases and J by 5 bases, leaving 16 bases between them. This CDR3 is 15 amino acids long. The germline V gene has CDR1 SGDLS and CDR2 YYNGEE.

This clonotype was recorded many times. The CDR3 DNA reads as TGCAGTGCTGACACTAGCGGCGGGGGCTGGGAGCAGTACTTC. It specifies CSADTSGGGWEQYF. This rearrangement joins TRBV20-1 to TRBJ2-7; 8 bases are a match to TRBD2. This CDR3 has 14 residues. Per the germline V gene, CDR1 is DFQATT and CDR2 is SNEGSKA (reference sequence). With 5 bases clipped from V and 7 bases from J, the junction kept 13 bases outside the gene matches.

This clonotype came up a few times. V and J are TRBV5-5 and TRBJ1-4; D is undetermined. The V end lost 0 bases, the J end lost 4 bases, and 10 bases lay between the germline ends. The germline V gene has CDR1 SGHKS and CDR2 YYEKEE (reference sequence). The CDR3 has 15 amino acids. The CDR3 is CASSLEVSRNEKLFF. The CDR3 coding sequence is TGTGCCAGCAGCTTGGAGGTCAGCCGTAATGAAAAACTGTTTTTT.

This chain uses TRBV5-1 with TRBJ2-7; D may be TRBD2 (6 bases). The CDR3 length is 15 residues. The germline V gene encodes CDR1 SGHRS and CDR2 YFSETQ. V shed 4 bases and J shed 2 bases, with 16 bases lying between them. As DNA, the CDR3 is TGCGCCAGCAGCCCGGGAGTGGCAGGGACCTACGAGCAGTACTTC. Amino acids: CASSPGVAGTYEQYF.

This clonotype was seen a few times. Germline is not matched at one junction end, which may reflect a read error. This chain joins TRBV7-7 and TRBJ2-5, with 8 bases fitting TRBD1. The germline gives CDR1 SSHAT, CDR2 FNYEAQ (reference sequence). The CDR3 contains 16 residues. As DNA, the CDR3 is TGTGCTAGCAGCTATCGACAGGGGCTACACCAAGAGACCCAGTACTTC. Its translation is CASSYRQGLHQETQYF. The variable domain in full, completed from reference TRBV7-7 and TRBJ2-5, reads GAGVSQSPRYKVTKRGQDVTLRCDPISSHATLYWYQQALGQGPEFLTYFNYEAQPDKSGLPSDRFSAERPEGSISTLTIQRTEQRDSAMYRCASSYRQGLHQETQYFGPGTRLLVL.

The rearrangement joins TRBV6-1 to TRBJ2-1, with a tentative D call TRBD1 (6 bases). V was shortened by 2 bases and J by 4 bases, with 15 bases between the two germline ends. CDR3 size: 16 residues. Germline V CDR1 and CDR2: MNHNS, SASEGT. CDR3 in amino acids: CASSEQMGAAYNEQFF. The CDR3, as DNA: TGTGCCAGCAGTGAACAGATGGGGGCTGCATACAATGAGCAGTTCTTC.

This clonotype was detected only a few times. This rearrangement joins TRBV24-1 to TRBJ2-1; D ambiguous. The CDR3 is 15 residues long. CDR1 is KGHDR, CDR2 SFDVKD, per germline. The germline V and J ends were trimmed by 4 bases and 2 bases, with 11 bases remaining between them. CDR3 sequence reads: CATSDPGSPYNEQFF. The CDR3 region has the DNA TGTGCCACCAGTGACCCGGGTTCCCCCTACAATGAGCAGTTCTTC.

At least ten counts were recorded for this clonotype. The J gene is TRBJ2-1, the V gene TRBV7-3, with D tentatively TRBD1 or TRBD2 (6 bases each). The CDR3 is made up of 16 amino acids. Germline lookup yields CDR1 SGHTA and CDR2 FQGTGA. Trimming shortened V by 5 bases and J by 2 bases, and 16 bases separated the two germline ends. As DNA, the CDR3 is TGTGCCAGCAGCCAGGTGGGGGGCCCGCCCTACAATGAGCAGTTCTTC. This sequence encodes CASSQVGGPPYNEQFF. Full variable domain (remainder filled in from reference TRBV7-3 and TRBJ2-1): GAGVSQTPSNKVTEKGKYVELRCDPISGHTALYWYRQSLGQGPEFLIYFQGTGAADDSGLPNDRFFAVRPEGSVSTLKIQRTERGDSAVYLCASSQVGGPPYNEQFFGPGTRLTVL.

This clonotype was seen at least ten times. Here the CDR3 DNA reads TGTGCCAGCCAGCGGGGGTACCAAGAGACCCAGTACTTC. Translation: CASQRGYQETQYF. This chain links TRBV3-1 with TRBJ2-5; 8 bases map to TRBD2. The length of the CDR3 is 13 residues. V lost 8 bases and J lost 0; bases outside the gene matches: 2. Germline assignment: CDR1 LGHDT and CDR2 YNNKEL (reference sequence).